Here is one T cell receptor (beta chain) with its context. Its specificity is not known. Per individual sample, total RNA of at least 5 micrograms was extracted. The J segment lost 5 bases and the V segment lost 5 bases, leaving 11 bases of the junction unmatched. CDR3 length equals 16 residues. Germline V gene data show CDR1 as SGHAT and CDR2 as FQNNGV. The sample is drawn from a study of blood T cells in healthy people across ages. General study findings and limits: Donor CMV status, an unknown factor, possibly confounded changes in expanded clonotypes. TCR beta diversity, measured per million T cells, fell in a roughly linear way with age.

Alongside a J-beta primer mix, a sample-barcoded 5' primer served in a second PCR lasting about 6 to 11 cycles. TCRdb reanalysed the 5' RACE reads using MiXCR and keeps one entry per CDR3 protein. The sample yields some 1 million distinct CDR3 sequences, 35% to 55% seen once. Sequenced: blood. The sequence derives from a woman aged 55-75 years in good health. The V and J genes are TRBV11-2 and TRBJ2-3, with 9 bases fitting TRBD2. The CDR3 region is CASSHLTSGLEDTQYF. For the CDR3, the DNA is TGTGCCAGCAGCCATCTGACTAGCGGTCTTGAAGATACGCAGTATTTT.